This T cell receptor (beta chain) was captured in a study of molecular identifiers for immune sequencing clone quantification listed by TCRdb under 2018. Looking at the study overall: For a replicate experiment, RNA from around 20,000 or 100,000 naive CD8 T cells was divided into five aliquots, of which four were sequenced. CD8 T cells were used in a methods study to benchmark molecular-identifier clustering-based TCR repertoire sequencing (MIDCIRS) and TCR RNA copy counting. What the authors observed across the whole study: Without barcode sub-clustering, chimeric consensus sequences inflated TCR diversity; chimeras reached as high as 47%. Naive libraries contained spiked-in Jurkat TCR RNA (roughly 10 copies' worth), which is not part of the donor repertoire. Modeling indicated approximately 3.2 TCR RNA copies recovered per cell, compared with around 9.8 by digital PCR, which implies a capture efficiency of 25% to 35%. Identical TCR molecules sharing a barcode could cause highly expanded clone sizes to be underestimated. A single cell's worth of spiked-in Jurkat TCR RNA was reported detectable even among 750,000 to 1,000,000 naive CD8 T cells. In CMV-specific effector cells, clones with more than 20 RNA copies accounted for over 99% of molecules, whereas in naive cells such clones accounted for under 1%.

Compared with germline, V lacks 3 bases and J lacks 5 bases; bases without a gene match: 12. The CDR1 and CDR2 encoded by the germline V gene (reference sequence) are MNHEY and SMNVEV. The CDR3, cysteine through phenylalanine, is 17 amino acids long. The kept DNA is CDR3 alone, 51 bases in frame from the first base. Library method: PCR. Sequenced on a NextSeq 500. Preparation of bulk TCR libraries followed a previously described approach, with the TCR primers listed in Table S5. The Qiagen AllPrep DNA/RNA kit was used to purify total RNA. Before any analysis, reads coming from multiple sequencing runs of the same library were combined into one pool. On the study's bioinformatics: Reads were retained only if their TCR constant sequence matched exactly, and those retained reads were trimmed to 150 nt and grouped according to their 12-nt molecular barcodes. Within each barcode group, reads were sub-clustered at a 15% Levenshtein threshold, and quality-weighted consensus sequences were built per RNA molecule. Non-functional sequences were discarded, and so were lower-count sequences lying one edit away from another sequence. On the basis of fitting two negative binomial distributions, barcode sub-clusters with fewer than 20% of the maximum read count were discarded. TCRdb passed the public sequencing reads through fastp at Q25 and MiXCR, retaining productive beta sequences. Rows are unified per CDR3 protein, each entry keeping the most common DNA and genes. The V and J calls were not made by the authors but by TCRdb's processing. The sample has approximately 500,000 distinct CDR3 sequences on record, less than 30% of them singletons. The ten largest clones capture approximately 0.8% of the sample.

Naive CD8 T cell libraries were made from around 18,000 to 910,000 sorted cells using 10%, 30% or 50% of purified RNA. Naive CD8 T cells were FACS-sorted as CD8+CD4-CCR7+CD45RA+ on a BD FACSAria II into RLT Plus buffer. Detection sensitivity was tested by spiking Jurkat RNA equal to some 11 TCR copies' worth into samples containing roughly 18,000-1,000,000 naive CD8 T cells. Enrichment of CD8 T cells was performed with RosetteSep CD8+ T Cell Enrichment Cocktail and Ficoll-Paque, after which ACK red cell lysis was carried out. Details on this clonotype: The specificity of this receptor is unknown. Base-call qualities are not available, and no considerably larger clone is one nucleotide away.

The V and J genes are TRBV27 and TRBJ2-3; TRBD2 lines up with 9 middle nucleotides. The TCR was taken from a human donor in good health. Some libraries in this study had Jurkat cell RNA spiked in. The specimen was naive CD8+ T cells from blood, with Jurkat cell RNA spiked in. This specimen's cell subset or site label, interpreted: FACS-sorted CD8+CD4-CCR7+CD45RA+ naive T cells. The DNA is as follows: TGTGCCAGCAGTTTGTGGTCAGCGGGAGGCATTGGAGATACGCAGTATTTT. The translation is CASSLWSAGGIGDTQYF.